The TCR beta chain described here comes from a study of post-analysis software for immune sequencing data. Comments on this clonotype: As yet, its antigen is unknown.

Incorporated into the TCR beta cDNA libraries were unique molecular identifiers, which served to reduce PCR and sequencing biases. TCRdb independently ran MiXCR on the PCR reads; one entry per CDR3 protein. The data contain under 900,000 distinct CDR3 sequences, approximately 57% of them singletons. The trim removed 1 base at V and 5 bases at J, leaving 7 bases unmatched. Germline lookup yields CDR1 MNHEY and CDR2 SVGAGI. This CDR3 is built from 16 residues. Points from the study as a whole: Relative to controls, patients had 4 or 5 TRBV segments at higher frequency, with TRBV5-6, TRBV5-1 and TRBV20-1 among these.

Sequenced: blood. This TCR was recovered from a girl aged 5 to 17 with multiple sclerosis. The gene calls are TRBV6-5 and TRBJ2-1, with TRBD2 identical over 8 bases. As DNA, the CDR3 is TGTGCCAGCAGTTACTTTGGCGGGGGGATCCACAATGAGCAGTTCTTC. This sequence encodes CASSYFGGGIHNEQFF.